This T cell receptor (beta chain) was captured by sequencing in a study of Graves' ophthalmopathy and Graves' hyperthyroidism. Pregnancy or lactation, uncontrolled infections and other autoimmune diseases were grounds for excluding patients. The V gene's germline CDR1 is DFQATT and CDR2 SNEGSKA (reference sequence). The CDR3 sequence is 13 residues long. Trimming pared 3 bases from V and 5 bases from J, leaving 13 bases between. The sample holds many counts of this clonotype. Its antigen is unidentified. The authors amplified TCR beta CDR3 regions, and they did so from RNA transcripts for repertoire sequencing. HTBI primers served in a first-round RT-PCR, which a second-round multiplex PCR followed. Each CDR3 protein is one row after TCRdb ran MiXCR on the multiplex PCR reads. The table has roughly 1.1 million distinct CDR3 sequences, roughly 35% seen once. Study-wide points: Ophthalmopathy cases were distinguished from stable hyperthyroidism by a 13-signature model, reaching over 85% sensitivity and over 80% specificity. Ophthalmopathy progression prediction by the model yielded a sensitivity of about 70% and a specificity of around 72%.

The genes are TRBV20-1 and TRBJ2-5; tentatively, D is TRBD1 or TRBD2 (5 bases each). Input material: peripheral blood or thyroid tissue (not recorded which). The TCR originated in an adult man with Graves' hyperthyroidism. DNA of the CDR3: TGCAGTGCTAGGCGATTGGGGGAGGAGACCCAGTACTTC. Translating gives CSARRLGEETQYF.